Below, one T cell receptor (beta chain) is given with its context. These data come from a study of blood T cell repertoires in COVID-19. In the study overall: Collection of acute and convalescent COVID-19 samples took place in the United States, Italy and Spain. T cells, B-cell-depleted T cells, or PBMCs supplied cDNA or gDNA.

The V gene's germline CDR1 is LGHDT and CDR2 YNNKEL (reference sequence). This CDR3 contains 15 residues. V gave up 2 bases and J gave up 8 bases, with 15 bases separating them. Seattle researchers signed up patients amid active infection and tracked them longitudinally. Under the authors' procedure: Researchers report that nucleated cell counts were estimated from reference gene primer amplification. The method was immunoSEQ multiplex PCR; TCRdb's version includes in-frame clones alone and lacks a portion of them. D and trimming come from the DNA, and the V and J calls and clone size come from that table. Here the sample spans about 130,000 clones, about nine tenths being singletons.

The sample consisted of peripheral blood. The chain has TRBV3-1 (or the pseudogene TRBV3-2) and TRBJ1-4; a weak D match, TRBD1 (6 bases). The sequence derives from a woman in her seventies with COVID-19, enrolled during active disease. This CDR3 is CASSQYQGLTEKLFF. CDR3 coding DNA: TGTGCCAGCAGCCAATATCAGGGGTTGACGGAAAAACTGTTTTTT.